This T cell receptor beta chain originates from a study of shared clonotypes between healthy human individuals. Overall study context: Donors consisted of two women and three men between 18 and 49. Study-wide results and limits: Among donors, sharing of clonotypes was expected to be affected by sequencing depth. Naive subsets typically showed greater estimated richness than memory subsets. Sampling included only blood; tissue repertoires likely differ.

CDR3 length equals 14 residues. Trimming took off 1 base at V and 4 bases at J, with 11 bases between the two ends. CDR1 LGHNA and CDR2 YSLEER come from the germline V gene. Data came from immunoSEQ multiplex PCR; TCRdb stores just in-frame clones and leaves some out. The data hold almost 700,000 clones, with roughly nine tenths observed a single time. This clone appeared once. As yet, its antigen is unknown. Cells designated naive CD8 were CD45RO-negative and were positively selected for CCR7, with terminally differentiated effector memory CD45RA+ cells excluded. Sample: naive CD8+ T cells sorted from blood. The clonotype comes from a man aged 30-40 years in good health. The chain links TRBV4-3 to TRBJ2-7; D remains unclear. The DNA of the CDR3 is TGCGCCAGCAGCCAAGCCCTCGGAAAATACGAGCAGTACTTC. As protein: CASSQALGKYEQYF.